The rows below give T cell receptor beta chains drawn from one sample of a study of identical twins. TCRdb redid the calling of the 5' RACE reads with MiXCR, one entry per CDR3 protein. The repertoire holds roughly 240,000 distinct CDR3 sequences, 7.5% seen once, with over 5% in the top ten. This sample was also put to use in a study of yellow fever vaccine responses in identical twins.

What was sequenced was CD8+ T cells sorted from blood. The receptors come from a woman aged 18-30 years in good health. Each CDR3 is given with its conserved first and last residue. The D gene is left open where the match is weak. Size tells how often a clone was seen (once, few, many) or the class of an expanded clone, and some rows leave it out.

d_call: TRBD2
j_call: TRBJ2-2
clone_size: few
v_call: TRBV4-1
cdr3_nt: TGCGCCAGCAGCGCCGGGGGGGTGGGGACCGGGGAGCTGTTTTTT
cdr3_aa: CASSAGGVGTGELFF

d_call: TRBD1
j_call: TRBJ1-2
clone_size: few
v_call: TRBV6-2/TRBV6-3
cdr3_nt: TGTGCCAGCAGTTCCACCGGGACAGGGGTCTACTATGGCTACACCTTC
cdr3_aa: CASSSTGTGVYYGYTF

d_call: NA
j_call: TRBJ1-5
clone_size: many
v_call: TRBV20-1
cdr3_nt: TGCAGTCCCTACCCGAATCAGCCCCAGCATTTT
cdr3_aa: CSPYPNQPQHF

d_call: TRBD1
j_call: TRBJ1-1
clone_size: many
v_call: TRBV5-1
cdr3_nt: TGCGCCAGCAGCGGGGGACAGGGAGGCACTGAAGCTTTCTTT
cdr3_aa: CASSGGQGGTEAFF

d_call: NA
j_call: TRBJ2-2
clone_size: NA
v_call: TRBV11-2
cdr3_nt: TGTGCCAGCAGCTCGAGAGGGGAATCCGGGGAGCTGTTTTTT
cdr3_aa: CASSSRGESGELFF

d_call: NA
j_call: TRBJ2-2
clone_size: NA
v_call: TRBV5-1
cdr3_nt: TGCGCCAGCAGCTCTGAAGGATACCACAGCACCGGGGAGCTGTTTTTT
cdr3_aa: CASSSEGYHSTGELFF

d_call: TRBD1
j_call: TRBJ2-7
clone_size: few
v_call: TRBV27
cdr3_nt: TGTGCCAGCAGTGTGGGACAGGGGGGAAGGCAGTACTTC
cdr3_aa: CASSVGQGGRQYF

d_call: TRBD2
j_call: TRBJ2-1
clone_size: many
v_call: TRBV4-1
cdr3_nt: TGCGCCAGCAGCCAAGATGGGACTACCTACAATGAGCAGTTCTTC
cdr3_aa: CASSQDGTTYNEQFF

d_call: TRBD2
j_call: TRBJ2-7
clone_size: few
v_call: TRBV7-2
cdr3_nt: TGTGCCAGCACCGAGATGGCGGGGGCCTACGAGCAGTACTTC
cdr3_aa: CASTEMAGAYEQYF

d_call: NA
j_call: TRBJ1-2
clone_size: few
v_call: TRBV27
cdr3_nt: TGTGCCAGCAGTCCAGCCGCGCTTGGTTATGGCTACACCTTC
cdr3_aa: CASSPAALGYGYTF

d_call: NA
j_call: TRBJ2-1
clone_size: many
v_call: TRBV5-1
cdr3_nt: TGCGCCAGCAAAAAACGGGCTTACAATGAGCAGTTCTTC
cdr3_aa: CASKKRAYNEQFF

d_call: TRBD2
j_call: TRBJ2-7
clone_size: NA
v_call: TRBV25-1
cdr3_nt: TGTGCCAGCAGTGATCGGACTAGCTGGTACGAGCAGTACTTC
cdr3_aa: CASSDRTSWYEQYF

d_call: TRBD2
j_call: TRBJ2-7
clone_size: NA
v_call: TRBV6-1
cdr3_nt: TGTGCCAGCACCAGAGGACCTAGCGGGAGCTCCTACGAGCAGTACTTC
cdr3_aa: CASTRGPSGSSYEQYF

d_call: NA
j_call: TRBJ2-1
clone_size: NA
v_call: TRBV19
cdr3_nt: TGTGCCAGTAGTACTCCTAGCCTTCGCTCCTACAATGAGCAGTTCTTC
cdr3_aa: CASSTPSLRSYNEQFF

d_call: TRBD1
j_call: TRBJ1-5
clone_size: NA
v_call: TRBV7-6
cdr3_nt: TGTGCCAGCAGCGAGAGACAGGGCGGACAGCCCCAGCATTTT
cdr3_aa: CASSERQGGQPQHF

d_call: TRBD1
j_call: TRBJ2-7
clone_size: NA
v_call: TRBV10-2
cdr3_nt: TGCGCCAGCACCGGGACAGGGTCCCACGAGCAGTACTTC
cdr3_aa: CASTGTGSHEQYF

d_call: NA
j_call: TRBJ2-7
clone_size: many
v_call: TRBV4-1
cdr3_nt: TGCGCCAGCAGCCCCAATGGGAAGGGGATTACCTACGAGCAGTACTTC
cdr3_aa: CASSPNGKGITYEQYF

d_call: NA
j_call: TRBJ2-3
clone_size: NA
v_call: TRBV21-1
cdr3_nt: TGTGCCAGCAGCAAATCCGGGCTAGCGCTTGGAGATACGCAGTATTTT
cdr3_aa: CASSKSGLALGDTQYF

d_call: NA
j_call: TRBJ2-2
clone_size: NA
v_call: TRBV20-1
cdr3_nt: TGCAGTGCTAGCTTGCTAGCGACGGGGGAGCTGTTTTTT
cdr3_aa: CSASLLATGELFF

d_call: TRBD2
j_call: TRBJ2-2
clone_size: many
v_call: TRBV4-1
cdr3_nt: TGCGCCAGCAGCCAACATTCGGGGGGGCCCGGCACCGGGGAGCTGTTTTTT
cdr3_aa: CASSQHSGGPGTGELFF

d_call: NA
j_call: TRBJ1-1
clone_size: few
v_call: TRBV4-1
cdr3_nt: TGCGCCAGCAGCCGAAACACGGACACTGAAGCTTTCTTT
cdr3_aa: CASSRNTDTEAFF

d_call: NA
j_call: TRBJ2-5
clone_size: few
v_call: TRBV3-1
cdr3_nt: TGTGCCAGCAGCCAACTCCCCCCCCGGACAGCTGAAGAGACCCAGTACTTC
cdr3_aa: CASSQLPPRTAEETQYF

d_call: NA
j_call: TRBJ2-7
clone_size: many
v_call: TRBV20-1
cdr3_nt: TGCAGTGCTAGAGACGGAGGGGTTTCGAGTGAGCAGTACTTC
cdr3_aa: CSARDGGVSSEQYF

d_call: NA
j_call: TRBJ2-2
clone_size: many
v_call: TRBV7-8
cdr3_nt: TGTGCCAGCAGCTTAAGGAACCCGAACACCGGGGAGCTGTTTTTT
cdr3_aa: CASSLRNPNTGELFF

d_call: NA
j_call: TRBJ2-5
clone_size: many
v_call: TRBV7-9
cdr3_nt: TGTGCCAGCAGCCAGTCGGGAGTTGAGACCCAGTACTTC
cdr3_aa: CASSQSGVETQYF

d_call: NA
j_call: TRBJ2-5
clone_size: NA
v_call: TRBV5-5
cdr3_nt: TGTGCCAGCAGCTTGGTCGTCGTAGGCTCAGAGACCCAGTACTTC
cdr3_aa: CASSLVVVGSETQYF

d_call: NA
j_call: TRBJ1-2
clone_size: NA
v_call: TRBV12-3/TRBV12-4
cdr3_nt: TGTGCCAGCAGTCCCTACCAGTTGGACTATGGCTACACCTTC
cdr3_aa: CASSPYQLDYGYTF

d_call: NA
j_call: TRBJ2-5
clone_size: NA
v_call: TRBV25-1
cdr3_nt: TGTGCCAGGCTCGGACTCCAAGAGACCCAGTACTTC
cdr3_aa: CARLGLQETQYF

d_call: TRBD1
j_call: TRBJ1-1
clone_size: many
v_call: TRBV12-3/TRBV12-4
cdr3_nt: TGTGCCAGCATTCAAGGGGGCAGTGAAGCTTTCTTT
cdr3_aa: CASIQGGSEAFF

d_call: NA
j_call: TRBJ2-1
clone_size: many
v_call: TRBV10-3
cdr3_nt: TGTGCCACTGTGGAGAGCTCCTACAATGAGCAGTTCTTC
cdr3_aa: CATVESSYNEQFF

d_call: NA
j_call: TRBJ1-2
clone_size: many
v_call: TRBV5-1
cdr3_nt: TGCGCCAGCAGCTTGACTGGTGGGGCCGGGTATGGCTACACCTTC
cdr3_aa: CASSLTGGAGYGYTF

d_call: NA
j_call: TRBJ1-3
clone_size: many
v_call: TRBV4-1
cdr3_nt: TGCGCCAGCAGCCACCCGACCGACGCTGGAAACACCATATATTTT
cdr3_aa: CASSHPTDAGNTIYF

d_call: TRBD1
j_call: TRBJ1-5
clone_size: many
v_call: TRBV7-6
cdr3_nt: TGTGCCAGCAGCTCGGGACAGGGGCGCAATCAGCCCCAGCATTTT
cdr3_aa: CASSSGQGRNQPQHF

d_call: NA
j_call: TRBJ1-4
clone_size: many
v_call: TRBV11-2
cdr3_nt: TGTGCCAGCAGCTTAGTAGGGTCCGCTAATGAAAAACTGTTTTTT
cdr3_aa: CASSLVGSANEKLFF

d_call: NA
j_call: TRBJ1-5
clone_size: many
v_call: TRBV2
cdr3_nt: TGTGCCAGCAGTGAAGGGGGCGGCAATCAGCCCCAGCATTTT
cdr3_aa: CASSEGGGNQPQHF

d_call: TRBD2
j_call: TRBJ2-1
clone_size: many
v_call: TRBV29-1
cdr3_nt: TGCAGCGCCCGGACTAGCGGGAGTACCAATGAGCAGTTCTTC
cdr3_aa: CSARTSGSTNEQFF

d_call: NA
j_call: TRBJ1-1
clone_size: many
v_call: TRBV14
cdr3_nt: TGTGCCAGCAGCCAAGACGGCACTGAAGCTTTCTTT
cdr3_aa: CASSQDGTEAFF

d_call: NA
j_call: TRBJ1-1
clone_size: NA
v_call: TRBV7-2
cdr3_nt: TGTGCCAGCAGCTTATACTGGAACACTGAAGCTTTCTTT
cdr3_aa: CASSLYWNTEAFF

d_call: NA
j_call: TRBJ2-7
clone_size: few
v_call: TRBV7-9
cdr3_nt: TGTGCCAGCAGCCAGGCGTGGGGGGCCTCCTACGAGCAGTACTTC
cdr3_aa: CASSQAWGASYEQYF

d_call: NA
j_call: TRBJ2-7
clone_size: NA
v_call: TRBV7-9
cdr3_nt: TGTGCCAGCAGCTTAGCTGCCGGGAGCTCCTACGAGCAGTACTTC
cdr3_aa: CASSLAAGSSYEQYF

d_call: TRBD2
j_call: TRBJ2-1
clone_size: many
v_call: TRBV29-1
cdr3_nt: TGCAGCGTAGAAGGACTAGCCCGCAATGAGCAGTTCTTC
cdr3_aa: CSVEGLARNEQFF

d_call: NA
j_call: TRBJ2-6
clone_size: many
v_call: TRBV4-2
cdr3_nt: TGTGCCAGCAGCCGAGTAGGGGACCTCTCTGGGGCCAACGTCCTGACTTTC
cdr3_aa: CASSRVGDLSGANVLTF

d_call: TRBD2
j_call: TRBJ2-3
clone_size: NA
v_call: TRBV5-5
cdr3_nt: TGTGCCAGCAGCCCCAGAGTAGCGGGAGATGTGGATACGCAGTATTTT
cdr3_aa: CASSPRVAGDVDTQYF

d_call: TRBD2
j_call: TRBJ2-3
clone_size: many
v_call: TRBV7-8
cdr3_nt: TGTGCCAGCACCCAGACTAGCGGGAGGGCCCGGTATACGCAGTATTTT
cdr3_aa: CASTQTSGRARYTQYF

d_call: NA
j_call: TRBJ1-1
clone_size: few
v_call: TRBV3-1
cdr3_nt: TGTGCCAGCAGCCAACCCCTTGGACCGAACACTGAAGCTTTCTTT
cdr3_aa: CASSQPLGPNTEAFF

d_call: NA
j_call: TRBJ2-1
clone_size: few
v_call: TRBV5-1
cdr3_nt: TGCGCCAGCAGCTTGGCCTTGCAGGCCTACAATGAGCAGTTCTTC
cdr3_aa: CASSLALQAYNEQFF

d_call: NA
j_call: TRBJ1-1
clone_size: NA
v_call: TRBV19
cdr3_nt: TGTGCCAGTACCGCAGGGAGTTACACTGAAGCTTTCTTT
cdr3_aa: CASTAGSYTEAFF

d_call: NA
j_call: TRBJ1-1
clone_size: NA
v_call: TRBV29-1
cdr3_nt: TGCAGCGTTGAGGGGGGTCGGGGAACTGAAGCTTTCTTT
cdr3_aa: CSVEGGRGTEAFF

d_call: TRBD2
j_call: TRBJ2-1
clone_size: NA
v_call: TRBV24-1
cdr3_nt: TGTGCCACCAGTGATTCCGTGGTCAGACTAGCGAGCTACAATGAGCAGTTCTTC
cdr3_aa: CATSDSVVRLASYNEQFF

d_call: NA
j_call: TRBJ1-1
clone_size: NA
v_call: TRBV20-1
cdr3_nt: TGCAGTGCTAGGGCTGGTGATATGAGCATGAACACTGAAGCTTTCTTT
cdr3_aa: CSARAGDMSMNTEAFF

d_call: NA
j_call: TRBJ2-3
clone_size: many
v_call: TRBV5-1
cdr3_nt: TGCGCCAGCAGAATCCGGGGGGCCGACACAGATACGCAGTATTTT
cdr3_aa: CASRIRGADTDTQYF

d_call: TRBD2
j_call: TRBJ2-2
clone_size: few
v_call: TRBV29-1
cdr3_nt: TGCAGCGTTGACACTAGCGGGGCGAACACCGGGGAGCTGTTTTTT
cdr3_aa: CSVDTSGANTGELFF

d_call: NA
j_call: TRBJ2-5
clone_size: many
v_call: TRBV2
cdr3_nt: TGTGCCAGCCTGTCCTTCAGGGCCAACCAAGAGACCCAGTACTTC
cdr3_aa: CASLSFRANQETQYF

d_call: NA
j_call: TRBJ1-5
clone_size: NA
v_call: TRBV9
cdr3_nt: TGTGCCAGCAGCCCCCGCGGGCCCGTAGTTTATAGCAATCAGCCCCAGCATTTT
cdr3_aa: CASSPRGPVVYSNQPQHF